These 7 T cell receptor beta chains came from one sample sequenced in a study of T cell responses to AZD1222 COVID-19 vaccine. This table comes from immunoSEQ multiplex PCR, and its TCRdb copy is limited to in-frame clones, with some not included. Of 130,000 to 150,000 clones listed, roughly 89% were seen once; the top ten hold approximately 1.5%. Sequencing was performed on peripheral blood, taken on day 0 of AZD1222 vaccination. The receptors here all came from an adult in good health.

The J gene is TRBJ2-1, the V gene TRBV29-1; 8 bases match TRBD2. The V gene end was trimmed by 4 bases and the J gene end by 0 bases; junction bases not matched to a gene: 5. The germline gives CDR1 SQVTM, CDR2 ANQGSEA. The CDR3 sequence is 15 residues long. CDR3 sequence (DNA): TGCAGCGTTGGGGCGGGGGGAAGCTCCTACAATGAGCAGTTCTTC. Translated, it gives CSVGAGGSSYNEQFF.

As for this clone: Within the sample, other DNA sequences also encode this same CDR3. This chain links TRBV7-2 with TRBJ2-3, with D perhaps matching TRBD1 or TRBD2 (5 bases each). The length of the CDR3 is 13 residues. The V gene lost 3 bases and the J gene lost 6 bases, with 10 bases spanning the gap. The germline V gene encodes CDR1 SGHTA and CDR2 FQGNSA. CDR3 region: CASSFGTADTQYF. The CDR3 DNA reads TGTGCCAGCAGCTTTGGGACCGCGGATACGCAGTATTTT.

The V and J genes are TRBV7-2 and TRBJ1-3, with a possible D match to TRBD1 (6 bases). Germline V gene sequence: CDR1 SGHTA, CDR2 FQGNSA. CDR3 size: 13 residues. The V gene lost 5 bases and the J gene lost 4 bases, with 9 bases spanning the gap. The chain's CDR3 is CASSVTGGNTIYF. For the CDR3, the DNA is TGTGCCAGCAGCGTCACAGGGGGAAACACCATATATTTT.

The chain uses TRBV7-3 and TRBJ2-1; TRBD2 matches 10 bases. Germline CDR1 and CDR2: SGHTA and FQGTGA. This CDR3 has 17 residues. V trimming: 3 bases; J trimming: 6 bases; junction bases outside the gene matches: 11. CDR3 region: CASSFAPGSSGSNEQFF. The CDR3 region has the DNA TGTGCCAGCAGCTTCGCCCCCGGGTCTAGCGGGAGCAATGAGCAGTTCTTC.

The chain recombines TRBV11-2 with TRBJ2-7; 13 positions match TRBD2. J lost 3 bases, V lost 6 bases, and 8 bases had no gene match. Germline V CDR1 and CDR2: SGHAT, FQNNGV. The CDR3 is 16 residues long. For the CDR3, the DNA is TGTGCCAGCAGGTCCGGGACTAGCGGGAAGGGCTACGAGCAGTACTTC. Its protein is CASRSGTSGKGYEQYF.

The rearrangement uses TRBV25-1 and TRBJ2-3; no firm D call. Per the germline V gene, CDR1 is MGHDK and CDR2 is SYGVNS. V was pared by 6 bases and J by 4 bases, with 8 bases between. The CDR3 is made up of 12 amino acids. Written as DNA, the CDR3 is TGTGCCAGCAGCCGCTGGGCAGATACGCAGTATTTT. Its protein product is CASSRWADTQYF.

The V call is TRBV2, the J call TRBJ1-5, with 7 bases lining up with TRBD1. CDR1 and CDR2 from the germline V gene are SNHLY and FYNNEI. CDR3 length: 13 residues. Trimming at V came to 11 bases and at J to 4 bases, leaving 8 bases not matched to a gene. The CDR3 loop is CAGGTVGNQPQHF. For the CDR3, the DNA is TGTGCCGGAGGGACAGTCGGGAATCAGCCCCAGCATTTT.